Below, 12 T cell receptor beta chains from the same sample are listed, as sequenced in a study of blood T cells in healthy people across ages. Combining a sample-barcoded 5' primer with a J-beta primer mix, a second PCR ran for roughly 7 to 11 cycles. TCRdb recomputed calls from the 5' RACE reads with MiXCR, one row per CDR3 protein. Here the sample spans around 1,000,000 distinct CDR3 sequences, under 30% being singletons. These records were also assigned to another study, of T cells of mothers and their children.

What was sequenced was blood. Every receptor here comes from a girl aged 2-10 years in good health.

The table lists this clonotype with a few counts. The DNA of the CDR3 is TGTGCCAGCAGCGTAGGGCCAAACGAGCAGTACTTC. This codes for CASSVGPNEQYF. The rearrangement joins TRBV9 to TRBJ2-7; D is uncertain. This CDR3 spans 12 amino acids. Germline V gives CDR1 SGDLS, CDR2 YYNGEE. V was shortened by 0 bases and J by 5 bases, with 6 bases between the two germline ends. Looking up the rest from reference TRBV9 and TRBJ2-7 gives the full variable domain: DSGVTQTPKHLITATGQRVTLRCSPRSGDLSVYWYQQSLDQGLQFLIQYYNGEERAKGNILERFSAQQFPDLHSELNLSSLELGDSALYFCASSVGPNEQYFGPGTRLTVT.

DNA for the CDR3: TGTGCCACCAGTGATTTGCATTTAAAATTCGGGGCTGTAGGTCAGCCCCAGCATTTT. Amino acid sequence: CATSDLHLKFGAVGQPQHF. The chain recombines TRBV24-1 with TRBJ1-5; TRBD1 is a possible D gene (5 bases). Germline V lookup: CDR1 KGHDR, CDR2 SFDVKD. This CDR3 has 19 residues. The V and J ends lost 0 bases and 6 bases respectively, with 23 bases between them.

This chain connects TRBV12-3 or TRBV12-4 to TRBJ2-5; 7 bases match TRBD2. Germline trimming cut 0 bases from V and 4 bases from J; bases unmatched to any gene: 14. The CDR3 sequence is 18 residues long. This chain's CDR3 is CASSLAAVGNSGRETQYF. CDR3 in DNA: TGTGCCAGCAGTTTAGCCGCAGTCGGGAATAGCGGGCGAGAGACCCAGTACTTC.

This clonotype was detected only a few times. The chain employs TRBV27 and TRBJ1-1; 7 bases are a match to TRBD1. V trimming: 5 bases; J trimming: 7 bases; junction bases outside the gene matches: 4. CDR3 size: 12 residues. Looked up from germline, CDR1 is MNHEY and CDR2 is SMNVEV (reference sequence). The chain's CDR3 is CASSQTGIEAFF. The CDR3 DNA sequence: TGTGCCAGCAGTCAGACAGGGATTGAAGCTTTCTTT.

The gene calls are TRBV28 and TRBJ2-6; D not resolved. V was shortened by 3 bases and J by 16 bases, with 7 bases between the two germline ends. The germline CDR1 and CDR2 sequences are MDHEN and SYDVKM. The CDR3 extends over 10 amino acids. CDR3 coding DNA: TGTGCCAGCAGTTTGTCTGCGCTGACTTTC. Its protein is CASSLSALTF.

This clonotype was observed a few times. The chain is built from TRBV28 and TRBJ2-3; no firm D call. The germline V and J ends were trimmed by 4 bases and 5 bases, with 13 bases remaining between them. CDR1 is MDHEN, CDR2 SYDVKM, per germline. This CDR3 contains 14 residues. CDR3 sequence (DNA): TGTGCCAGCAGTTCGCCGAGCATCGGAGATACGCAGTATTTT. This encodes CASSSPSIGDTQYF.

The chain has TRBV6-6 and TRBJ1-5; D remains unclear. V shed 7 bases and J shed 7 bases, with 14 bases lying between them. The CDR3 runs 13 residues. Germline CDR1 MNHNY, CDR2 SVGAGI (reference sequence). The DNA of the CDR3 is TGTGCCAGCATCGAGACGGTCATACAGCCCCAGCATTTT. It yields the protein CASIETVIQPQHF.

The chain joins TRBV12-3 or TRBV12-4 to TRBJ2-7, with D perhaps TRBD2 (7 bases). Trimming stripped 3 bases from V and 4 bases from J, with 16 bases between. The CDR3 is 15 amino acids. This chain's CDR3 is CASSFRRGRAYEQYF. CDR3 bases: TGTGCCAGCAGTTTTAGGCGGGGGCGGGCTTACGAGCAGTACTTC.

In this sample, this clonotype turned up a few times. The chain employs TRBV7-3 and TRBJ2-3; no clear D gene. V was cut by 2 bases and J by 6 bases, with 12 bases left in between. From germline, CDR1 is SGHTA and CDR2 FQGTGA. The CDR3 has 14 amino acids. CDR3 amino acids: CASSLLGNRDTQYF. CDR3 DNA sequence: TGTGCCAGCAGCTTATTGGGAAATAGGGATACGCAGTATTTT.

The chain joins TRBV20-1 to TRBJ2-1; 10 bases align to TRBD2. Looked up from germline, CDR1 is DFQATT and CDR2 is SNEGSKA (reference sequence). V was clipped by 6 bases and J by 8 bases; unmatched bases: 16. The CDR3 is 16 amino acids. The CDR3 region is CSALPPGTSVSYEQFF. The CDR3 nucleotides are TGCAGTGCACTTCCCCCCGGGACTAGCGTTAGCTATGAGCAGTTCTTC.

The rearrangement links TRBV12-3 or TRBV12-4 to TRBJ2-5, with 7 bases matching TRBD1. This CDR3 region has 14 residues. V gave up 5 bases and J gave up 5 bases; unmatched junction bases: 8. This chain's CDR3 is CASSDRVVRETQYF. The CDR3, as DNA: TGTGCCAGCAGTGACAGGGTCGTCCGGGAGACCCAGTACTTC.

V gene TRBV4-1 combines with J gene TRBJ1-1; D is ambiguous. Trimming shortened V by 0 bases and J by 1 base, and 6 bases separated the two germline ends. This CDR3 is built from 14 residues. The germline gives CDR1 MGHRA, CDR2 YSYEKL. The CDR3 protein is CASSQEPGNTEAFF. CDR3 nucleotides: TGCGCCAGCAGCCAAGAGCCGGGGAACACTGAAGCTTTCTTT.